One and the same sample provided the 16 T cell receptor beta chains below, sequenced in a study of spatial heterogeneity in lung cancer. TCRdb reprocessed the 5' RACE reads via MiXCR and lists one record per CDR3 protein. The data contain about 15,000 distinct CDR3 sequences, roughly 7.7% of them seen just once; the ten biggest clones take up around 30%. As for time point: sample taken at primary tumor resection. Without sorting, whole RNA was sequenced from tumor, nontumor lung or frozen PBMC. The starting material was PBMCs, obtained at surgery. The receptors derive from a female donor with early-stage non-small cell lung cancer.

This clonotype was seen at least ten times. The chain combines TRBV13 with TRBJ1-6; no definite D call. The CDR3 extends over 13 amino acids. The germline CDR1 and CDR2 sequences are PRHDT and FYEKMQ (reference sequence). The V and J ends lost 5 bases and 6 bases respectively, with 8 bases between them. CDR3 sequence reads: CASSVYSNSPLHF. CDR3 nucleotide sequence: TGTGCCAGCAGCGTTTATTCTAATTCACCCCTCCACTTT.

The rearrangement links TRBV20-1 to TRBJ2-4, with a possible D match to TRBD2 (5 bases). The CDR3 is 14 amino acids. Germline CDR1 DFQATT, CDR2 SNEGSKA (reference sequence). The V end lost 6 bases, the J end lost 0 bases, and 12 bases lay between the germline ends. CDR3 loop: CSARGRLAKNIQYF. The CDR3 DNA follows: TGCAGTGCCCGAGGGAGATTAGCCAAAAACATTCAGTACTTC.

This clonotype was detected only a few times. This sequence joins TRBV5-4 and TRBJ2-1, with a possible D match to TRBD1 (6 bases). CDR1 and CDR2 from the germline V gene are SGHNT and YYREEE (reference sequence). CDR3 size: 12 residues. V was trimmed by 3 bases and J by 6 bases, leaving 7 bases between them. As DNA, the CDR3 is TGTGCCAGCAGCTCGGACAGCAATGAGCAGTTCTTC. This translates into CASSSDSNEQFF.

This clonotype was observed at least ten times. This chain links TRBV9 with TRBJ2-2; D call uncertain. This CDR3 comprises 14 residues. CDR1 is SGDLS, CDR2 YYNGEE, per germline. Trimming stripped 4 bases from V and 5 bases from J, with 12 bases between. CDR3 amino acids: CASSPTRVTGELFF. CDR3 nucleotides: TGTGCCAGCAGCCCGACCCGAGTTACCGGGGAGCTGTTTTTT.

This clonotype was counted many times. The CDR3 region has the DNA TGTGCCAGCAGCCCATGGACAGGGTTCGGAAACACCATATATTTT. This encodes CASSPWTGFGNTIYF. The rearrangement uses TRBV7-2 and TRBJ1-3; 8 bases map to TRBD1. Germline trimming cut 5 bases from V and 4 bases from J; bases unmatched to any gene: 7. Germline lookup yields CDR1 SGHTA and CDR2 FQGNSA. The length of the CDR3 is 15 residues.

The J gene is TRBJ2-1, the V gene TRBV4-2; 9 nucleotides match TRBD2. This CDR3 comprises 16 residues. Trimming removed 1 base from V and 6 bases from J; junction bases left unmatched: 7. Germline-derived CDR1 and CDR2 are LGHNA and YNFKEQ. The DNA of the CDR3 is TGTGCCAGCAGCCAAGTAGCGGGGGTCCTCACCAATGAGCAGTTCTTC. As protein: CASSQVAGVLTNEQFF.

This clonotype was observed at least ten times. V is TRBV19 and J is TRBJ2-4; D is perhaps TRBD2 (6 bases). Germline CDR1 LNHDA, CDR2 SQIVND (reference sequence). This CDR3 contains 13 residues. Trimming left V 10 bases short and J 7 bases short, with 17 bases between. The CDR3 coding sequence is TGTGCCACCTCAGGCTGGGGGGTGAACATTCAGTACTTC. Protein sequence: CATSGWGVNIQYF.

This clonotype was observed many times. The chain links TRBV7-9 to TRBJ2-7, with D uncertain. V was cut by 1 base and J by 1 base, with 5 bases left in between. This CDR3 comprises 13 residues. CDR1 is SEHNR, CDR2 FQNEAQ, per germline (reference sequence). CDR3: CASSLDGSYEQYF. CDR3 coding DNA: TGTGCCAGCAGCTTAGACGGGTCCTACGAGCAGTACTTC.

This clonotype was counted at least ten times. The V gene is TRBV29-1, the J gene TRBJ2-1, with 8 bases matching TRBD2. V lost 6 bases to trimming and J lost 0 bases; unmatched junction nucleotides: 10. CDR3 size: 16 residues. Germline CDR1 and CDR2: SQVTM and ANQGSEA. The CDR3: CSVRSSGDYSYNEQFF. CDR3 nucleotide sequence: TGCAGCGTAAGAAGTAGCGGGGACTACTCCTACAATGAGCAGTTCTTC.

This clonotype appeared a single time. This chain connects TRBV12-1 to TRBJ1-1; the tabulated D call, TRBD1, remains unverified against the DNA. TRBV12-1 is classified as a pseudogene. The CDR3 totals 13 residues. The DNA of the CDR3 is TGTGCCAGCAGACGGACATTCCACACTGAAGCTTTCTTT. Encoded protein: CASRRTFHTEAFF.

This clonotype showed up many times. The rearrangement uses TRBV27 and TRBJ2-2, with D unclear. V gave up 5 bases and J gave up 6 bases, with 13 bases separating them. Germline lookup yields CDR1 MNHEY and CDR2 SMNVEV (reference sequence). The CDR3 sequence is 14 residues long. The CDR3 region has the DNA TGTGCCAGCAGTCCCTTTTCTGGGGCCGGGGAGCTGTTTTTT. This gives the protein CASSPFSGAGELFF.

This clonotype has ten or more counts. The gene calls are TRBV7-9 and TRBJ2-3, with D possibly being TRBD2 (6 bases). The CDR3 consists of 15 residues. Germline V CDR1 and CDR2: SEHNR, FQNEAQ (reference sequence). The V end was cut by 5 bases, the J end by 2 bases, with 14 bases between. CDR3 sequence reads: CASSPILAPTDTQYF. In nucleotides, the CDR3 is TGTGCCAGCAGCCCGATACTAGCACCCACAGATACGCAGTATTTT.

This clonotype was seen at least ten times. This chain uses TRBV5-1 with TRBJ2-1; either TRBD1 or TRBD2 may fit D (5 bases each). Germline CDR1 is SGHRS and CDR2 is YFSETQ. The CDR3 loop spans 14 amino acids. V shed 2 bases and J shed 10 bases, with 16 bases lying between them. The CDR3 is CASSFGDPAGEQFF. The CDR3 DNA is TGCGCCAGCAGCTTTGGGGACCCAGCAGGCGAGCAGTTCTTC.

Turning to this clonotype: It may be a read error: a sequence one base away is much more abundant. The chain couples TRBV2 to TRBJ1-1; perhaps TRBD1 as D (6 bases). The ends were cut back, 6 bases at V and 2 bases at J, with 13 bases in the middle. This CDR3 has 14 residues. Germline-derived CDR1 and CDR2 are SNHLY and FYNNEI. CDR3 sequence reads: CASSPQGFNTEAFF. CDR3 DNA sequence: TGTGCCAGCAGCCCCCAGGGGTTTAACACTGAAGCTTTCTTT.

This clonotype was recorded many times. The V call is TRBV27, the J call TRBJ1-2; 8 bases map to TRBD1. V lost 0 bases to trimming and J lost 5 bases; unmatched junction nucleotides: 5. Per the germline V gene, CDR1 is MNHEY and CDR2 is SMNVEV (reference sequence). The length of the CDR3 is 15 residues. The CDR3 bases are TGTGCCAGCAGTTTATCGATCCAGGGGGCGTATGGCTACACCTTC. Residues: CASSLSIQGAYGYTF.

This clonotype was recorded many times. This chain's CDR3 is CAAGMRQEQFF. CDR3 sequence (DNA): TGTGCCGCCGGGATGAGACAGGAGCAGTTCTTC. The V gene is TRBV24-1, the J gene TRBJ2-1; possibly TRBD1 or TRBD2 for D (5 bases each). The V gene lost 12 bases and the J gene lost 10 bases, with 15 bases spanning the gap. This CDR3 is 11 amino acids long. Germline V gene lookup returns CDR1 KGHDR and CDR2 SFDVKD.